Listed here are 26 T cell receptor beta chains from one sample, sequenced in a study of T cells expressing NK-cell markers. TCRdb reprocessed the 5' RACE reads, with one entry per CDR3 protein and no DNA. Its listing shows 450,000 to 600,000 distinct CDR3 sequences. Sequencing used blood T cells: a sorted CD56 or NKG2C T cell subset, CD4+ or CD8+ T cells, or bulk PBMC T cells (not recorded which). Receptor source: a man in his late teens or twenties in good health.

The chain combines TRBV6-2 or TRBV6-3 with TRBJ2-7. Germline lookup yields CDR1 MNHEY and CDR2 SVGEGT. The CDR3 runs 13 residues. CDR3 region: CASSPFGSHEQYF.

The V and J genes are TRBV6-2 or TRBV6-3 and TRBJ2-1; the D call from TCRdb, TRBD2, cannot be confirmed without DNA. This CDR3 comprises 12 residues. CDR1 and CDR2 from the germline V gene are MNHEY and SVGEGT. CDR3 residues: CASSGGSNEQFF.

J is TRBJ2-1 and V is TRBV30; TCRdb calls TRBD2, which cannot be checked without DNA. Germline V gives CDR1 GTSNPN, CDR2 SVGIG (reference sequence). The CDR3 has 15 residues. The CDR3 is CAWSGHSGIVVEQFF.

CDR3 in amino acids: CSASPGGPRTEAFF. The V call is TRBV20-1, the J call TRBJ1-1; the D gene TCRdb calls, TRBD1, cannot be checked with no DNA. Germline CDR1 and CDR2: DFQATT and SNEGSKA (reference sequence). This CDR3 has 14 residues.

CDR3 protein: CASSLAIGDGYTF. The chain is built from TRBV5-1 and TRBJ1-2; with no DNA, the TCRdb D assignment of TRBD1 cannot be verified. CDR3 length equals 13 residues. Germline V gene lookup returns CDR1 SGHRS and CDR2 YFSETQ.

The CDR3 loop is CASSRTGSIGNEQFF. The genes are TRBV27 and TRBJ2-1; absent DNA, TCRdb's TRBD1 call cannot be checked. CDR1 MNHEY and CDR2 SMNVEV come from the germline V gene (reference sequence). This CDR3 is 15 amino acids long.

V usage is TRBV6-5 and J usage is TRBJ2-3; TCRdb's D call of TRBD2 is untestable without DNA. CDR3 size: 16 residues. Germline lookup yields CDR1 MNHEY and CDR2 SVGAGI. The chain's CDR3 is CASSWLAGGPPDTQYF.

The chain links TRBV12-3 or TRBV12-4 to TRBJ2-2. The CDR3 covers 17 residues. CDR3 protein: CASSLALRHPNTGELFF.

The chain couples TRBV12-3 or TRBV12-4 to TRBJ2-7; TCRdb designates TRBD1, a call that cannot be tested without DNA. CDR3 length: 14 residues. The CDR3 is CASRLGQGSIEQYF.

The chain joins TRBV20-1 to TRBJ2-1; with no DNA, the TCRdb D assignment of TRBD1 cannot be verified. This CDR3 has 14 residues. Germline CDR1 DFQATT, CDR2 SNEGSKA (reference sequence). The CDR3 here is CSAIGPRTANEQFF.

The chain is built from TRBV9 and TRBJ2-7; TCRdb reports TRBD2, a call that lacks DNA to check it against. The CDR3 has 15 amino acids. CDR1 SGDLS and CDR2 YYNGEE come from the germline V gene. The CDR3: CASSDGAGGSYEQYF.

The chain combines TRBV5-6 with TRBJ2-3; TCRdb indicates TRBD1, and absent DNA this call remains unverified. The CDR3 has 18 residues. The germline CDR1 and CDR2 sequences are SGHDT and YYEEEE. The CDR3 here is CASSLLRQGPTPPDTQYF.

The rearrangement links TRBV4-2 to TRBJ1-4; there is no DNA to check the TCRdb D call of TRBD1. Germline assignment: CDR1 LGHNA and CDR2 YNFKEQ. CDR3 length: 18 residues. The CDR3 sequence is CASSQGGQGGTLDEKLFF.

The chain is built from TRBV12-3 or TRBV12-4 and TRBJ1-6; TCRdb calls TRBD1, which cannot be checked without DNA. CDR3 length: 15 amino acids. The CDR3 reads CASSLLGTPNSPLHF.

The CDR3 is CASSQDYRGFVLAGGNNEQFF. This rearrangement joins TRBV3-1 to TRBJ2-1; as DNA is missing, the TRBD2 call by TCRdb cannot be tested. The CDR3 loop spans 21 amino acids. Per germline, CDR1 LGHDT and CDR2 YNNKEL (reference sequence).

The chain has TRBV4-2 and TRBJ2-1. The V gene's germline CDR1 is LGHNA and CDR2 YNFKEQ. This CDR3 has 16 amino acids. The chain's CDR3 is CASSQDLPQAYNEQFF.

J is TRBJ2-3 and V is TRBV5-1; TCRdb outputs TRBD2, but without DNA this stays unchecked. This CDR3 has 16 amino acids. Germline CDR1 and CDR2: SGHRS and YFSETQ. The CDR3 is CASRSGLAGDSNTQYF.

CDR3 region: CASRAVPGPNSNQPQHF. The chain couples TRBV5-1 to TRBJ1-5; the TCRdb D gene call, TRBD1, has no DNA to confirm it. Germline loops: CDR1 SGHRS, CDR2 YFSETQ. This CDR3 is built from 17 residues.

This chain connects TRBV7-6 to TRBJ2-1. The CDR3 is made up of 16 amino acids. Germline V gene sequence: CDR1 SGHVS, CDR2 FNYEAQ. This chain's CDR3 is CASSLGWNPSYNEQFF. Full variable domain (rest looked up from reference TRBV7-6 and TRBJ2-1): GAGVSQSPRYKVTKRGQDVALRCDPISGHVSLYWYRQALGQGPEFLTYFNYEAQQDKSGLPNDRFSAERPEGSISTLTIQRTEQRDSAMYRCASSLGWNPSYNEQFFGPGTRLTVL.

The rearrangement joins TRBV4-1 to TRBJ2-1; TCRdb names TRBD2, which stays unverified in the absence of DNA. Germline CDR1 and CDR2: MGHRA and YSYEKL. The CDR3 covers 15 residues. The CDR3 reads CASSRSSGRGDEQFF.

The rearrangement uses TRBV3-1 and TRBJ2-5; TCRdb's D call of TRBD1 is untestable without DNA. The CDR3 length is 15 residues. Per the germline V gene, CDR1 is LGHDT and CDR2 is YNNKEL (reference sequence). This chain's CDR3 is CASSQGQGARETQYF.

V usage is TRBV15 and J usage is TRBJ2-3; no DNA is available, so the TRBD2 call from TCRdb remains unchecked. The CDR3 consists of 12 residues. The germline gives CDR1 LNHNV, CDR2 YYDKDF (reference sequence). Here the CDR3 reads CATSNEGGLKYF.

The chain joins TRBV5-1 to TRBJ2-1; TCRdb's D call, TRBD2, is unchecked because there is no DNA. Germline V CDR1 and CDR2: SGHRS, YFSETQ. The CDR3 has 16 amino acids. CDR3 loop: CASSPTSSQTYNEQFF. The full variable domain, in which reference TRBV5-1 and TRBJ2-1 provide the parts outside the CDR3, is KAGVTQTPRYLIKTRGQQVTLSCSPISGHRSVSWYQQTPGQGLQFLFEYFSETQRNKGNFPGRFSGRQFSNSRSEMNVSTLELGDSALYLCASSPTSSQTYNEQFFGPGTRLTVL.

The chain is built from TRBV15 and TRBJ2-6; TCRdb reports TRBD1, a call that lacks DNA to check it against. The CDR3 totals 14 residues. Germline V gene data show CDR1 as LNHNV and CDR2 as YYDKDF (reference sequence). The CDR3 sequence: CATSPRGLANVLTF.

The V and J genes are TRBV6-1 and TRBJ2-7; TCRdb names TRBD1, which stays unverified in the absence of DNA. Germline V CDR1 and CDR2: MNHNS, SASEGT. CDR3 length equals 15 residues. The CDR3: CASSDERDRTYEQYF.

The chain couples TRBV7-6 to TRBJ2-2. The CDR3 runs to 16 residues. Looked up from germline, CDR1 is SGHVS and CDR2 is FNYEAQ. The CDR3 region is CASSLGASVGTGELFF. The full variable domain, completed using reference TRBV7-6 and TRBJ2-2, is GAGVSQSPRYKVTKRGQDVALRCDPISGHVSLYWYRQALGQGPEFLTYFNYEAQQDKSGLPNDRFSAERPEGSISTLTIQRTEQRDSAMYRCASSLGASVGTGELFFGEGSRLTVL.